A selection of T cell receptor beta chains follows, all from one sample in a study of response to subunit inactivated influenza vaccine. TCRdb reanalysed the RT-PCR reads using MiXCR and keeps one entry per CDR3 protein. The sample lists 200,000 to 300,000 distinct CDR3 sequences; 12% were seen once. Sequenced here: non-naive T cells sorted from PBMCs, sampled less than 15 days before vaccination. The receptors shown here come from a man aged 45-65 years who received an inactivated influenza vaccine. Each CDR3 is given with its conserved first and last residue. Where a row states a size, it is once, few, many or the class of an expanded clone; other rows omit it.

cdr3_aa: CASSYLGVQETQYF
clone_size: -
j_call: TRBJ2-5
v_call: TRBV6-2/TRBV6-3

cdr3_aa: CASSYSLAGANEQFF
clone_size: -
j_call: TRBJ2-1
v_call: TRBV6-2/TRBV6-3

cdr3_aa: CASSLGPGDYEQYF
clone_size: -
j_call: TRBJ2-7
v_call: TRBV7-2

cdr3_aa: CASSQDIGTSNYGYTF
clone_size: -
j_call: TRBJ1-2
v_call: TRBV4-1

cdr3_aa: CASRLTEDYGYTF
clone_size: -
j_call: TRBJ1-2
v_call: TRBV6-1

cdr3_aa: CASSTQTGGAYNEQFF
clone_size: few
j_call: TRBJ2-1
v_call: TRBV6-1

cdr3_aa: CASSQGGLAGAGRSYEQYF
clone_size: few
j_call: TRBJ2-7
v_call: TRBV4-2

cdr3_aa: CASSLGRTYEQYF
clone_size: -
j_call: TRBJ2-7
v_call: TRBV7-2

cdr3_aa: CSAYRAGFTDTQYF
clone_size: -
j_call: TRBJ2-3
v_call: TRBV20-1

cdr3_aa: CASSLGAVYNEKLFF
clone_size: -
j_call: TRBJ1-4
v_call: TRBV5-6

cdr3_aa: CASSLTGTGATETQYF
clone_size: few
j_call: TRBJ2-5
v_call: TRBV9

cdr3_aa: CAISAGLLEPQHF
clone_size: -
j_call: TRBJ1-5
v_call: TRBV10-3

cdr3_aa: CASSLGTFALNTEAFF
clone_size: -
j_call: TRBJ1-1
v_call: TRBV11-2

cdr3_aa: CASSPGWRSYEQYF
clone_size: -
j_call: TRBJ2-7
v_call: TRBV12-3/TRBV12-4

cdr3_aa: CASSLGRGLVSNEQFF
clone_size: few
j_call: TRBJ2-1
v_call: TRBV7-2

cdr3_aa: CSVVVAATLGYTF
clone_size: few
j_call: TRBJ1-2
v_call: TRBV29-1

cdr3_aa: CASSYHSGPTYEQYF
clone_size: few
j_call: TRBJ2-7
v_call: TRBV6-2/TRBV6-3

cdr3_aa: CASSSKGAGGSYEQYF
clone_size: -
j_call: TRBJ2-7
v_call: TRBV7-2

cdr3_aa: CASSPRYHEETQYF
clone_size: -
j_call: TRBJ2-5
v_call: TRBV7-2

cdr3_aa: CASSEGLAEETQYF
clone_size: -
j_call: TRBJ2-5
v_call: TRBV10-1

cdr3_aa: CAIKFSGTGNTEAFF
clone_size: many
j_call: TRBJ1-1
v_call: TRBV10-3

cdr3_aa: CASSYKSTGVRIYNEQFF
clone_size: few
j_call: TRBJ2-1
v_call: TRBV6-5

cdr3_aa: CASSIQQGAGGEQFF
clone_size: many
j_call: TRBJ2-1
v_call: TRBV19

cdr3_aa: CATSDLTSGSNEQFF
clone_size: few
j_call: TRBJ2-1
v_call: TRBV24-1

cdr3_aa: CASSLVSSYNSPLHF
clone_size: many
j_call: TRBJ1-6
v_call: TRBV5-1

cdr3_aa: CASSHIVGHRTIYF
clone_size: many
j_call: TRBJ1-3
v_call: TRBV7-9

cdr3_aa: CASSLRSRAEKLFF
clone_size: many
j_call: TRBJ1-4
v_call: TRBV5-1

cdr3_aa: CATSALGGRGEETQYF
clone_size: -
j_call: TRBJ2-5
v_call: TRBV24-1

cdr3_aa: CAISALGDQPQHF
clone_size: many
j_call: TRBJ1-5
v_call: TRBV10-3

cdr3_aa: CASSPELGLAGEETQYF
clone_size: -
j_call: TRBJ2-5
v_call: TRBV7-8

cdr3_aa: CASSSGTGASGELFF
clone_size: -
j_call: TRBJ2-2
v_call: TRBV7-6

cdr3_aa: CASGPTLGGRTDTQYF
clone_size: -
j_call: TRBJ2-3
v_call: TRBV5-6

cdr3_aa: CASTPWGGKNTEAFF
clone_size: few
j_call: TRBJ1-1
v_call: TRBV5-4

cdr3_aa: CAWSSGSGGIGGEQYF
clone_size: -
j_call: TRBJ2-7
v_call: TRBV30

cdr3_aa: CASSSTGHNQPQHF
clone_size: -
j_call: TRBJ1-5
v_call: TRBV25-1

cdr3_aa: CSASLAGRDTGELFF
clone_size: -
j_call: TRBJ2-2
v_call: TRBV20-1

cdr3_aa: CASSLSGVSYNEQFF
clone_size: many
j_call: TRBJ2-1
v_call: TRBV7-2

cdr3_aa: CASAGQLGGPQHF
clone_size: few
j_call: TRBJ1-5
v_call: TRBV12-5

cdr3_aa: CSATQGQREQFF
clone_size: many
j_call: TRBJ2-1
v_call: TRBV20-1

cdr3_aa: CASSLETSNTEAFF
clone_size: many
j_call: TRBJ1-1
v_call: TRBV12-3/TRBV12-4

cdr3_aa: CAIRRGSYEQYF
clone_size: many
j_call: TRBJ2-7
v_call: TRBV10-3

cdr3_aa: CASSFGGEGTEAFF
clone_size: -
j_call: TRBJ1-1
v_call: TRBV5-1

cdr3_aa: CAFRHTQGVASGANVLTF
clone_size: -
j_call: TRBJ2-6
v_call: TRBV12-3/TRBV12-4

cdr3_aa: CAIRGYGTTDTQYF
clone_size: many
j_call: TRBJ2-3
v_call: TRBV10-3

cdr3_aa: CASSAGGQGFRSSYEQYF
clone_size: many
j_call: TRBJ2-7
v_call: TRBV5-6

cdr3_aa: CASSQEPINQPQHF
clone_size: -
j_call: TRBJ1-5
v_call: TRBV4-1

cdr3_aa: CASSLGTGGTKTQYF
clone_size: -
j_call: TRBJ2-5
v_call: TRBV5-1

cdr3_aa: CASSLSRGKSEQYF
clone_size: -
j_call: TRBJ2-7
v_call: TRBV27

cdr3_aa: CASSASPGLAGSEQYF
clone_size: once
j_call: TRBJ2-7
v_call: TRBV27

cdr3_aa: CSAPQRGQLNTQYF
clone_size: few
j_call: TRBJ2-3
v_call: TRBV20-1

cdr3_aa: CASSLHGQGNYGYTF
clone_size: -
j_call: TRBJ1-2
v_call: TRBV12-3/TRBV12-4

cdr3_aa: CSARTGSSYNEQFF
clone_size: few
j_call: TRBJ2-1
v_call: TRBV20-1